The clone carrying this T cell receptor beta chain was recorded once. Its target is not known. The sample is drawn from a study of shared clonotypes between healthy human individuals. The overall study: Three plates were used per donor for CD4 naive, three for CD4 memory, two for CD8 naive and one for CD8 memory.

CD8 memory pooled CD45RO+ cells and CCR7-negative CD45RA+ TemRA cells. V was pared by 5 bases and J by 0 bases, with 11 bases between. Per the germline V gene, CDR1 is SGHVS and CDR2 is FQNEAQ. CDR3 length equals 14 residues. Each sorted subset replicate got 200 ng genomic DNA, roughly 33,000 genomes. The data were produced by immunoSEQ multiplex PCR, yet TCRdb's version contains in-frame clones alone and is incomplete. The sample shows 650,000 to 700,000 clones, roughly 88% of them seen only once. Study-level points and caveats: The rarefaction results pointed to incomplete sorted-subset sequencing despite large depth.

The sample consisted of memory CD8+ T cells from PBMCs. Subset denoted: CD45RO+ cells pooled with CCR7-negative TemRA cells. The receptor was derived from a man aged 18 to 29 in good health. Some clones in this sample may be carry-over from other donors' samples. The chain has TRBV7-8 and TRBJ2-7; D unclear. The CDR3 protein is CASSPSTGSYEQYF. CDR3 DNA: TGTGCCAGCAGCCCATCGACGGGCTCCTACGAGCAGTACTTC.